A single TCR beta chain is shown here with its context. V was trimmed by 6 bases and J by 0 bases, leaving 14 bases between them. The germline CDR1 and CDR2 sequences are MNHEY and SVGEGT. The CDR3 totals 16 residues. The data are from a study of T cells after yellow fever vaccination. One entry per CDR3 protein, called by TCRdb with MiXCR from the 5' RACE reads. The sample consists of hundreds of thousands of distinct CDR3 sequences, about 13% of them appearing once. The material sequenced was PBMCs, taken on the day of the yellow fever booster vaccination. The sequence was collected from a man under 40 who received the YFV17D yellow fever vaccine. The chain couples TRBV6-2 or TRBV6-3 to TRBJ2-2; D not resolved. The CDR3 region has the DNA TGTGCCAGCAGCCTGTTGGGCGCCGCGAACACCGGGGAGCTGTTTTTT. Encoded protein: CASSLLGAANTGELFF.